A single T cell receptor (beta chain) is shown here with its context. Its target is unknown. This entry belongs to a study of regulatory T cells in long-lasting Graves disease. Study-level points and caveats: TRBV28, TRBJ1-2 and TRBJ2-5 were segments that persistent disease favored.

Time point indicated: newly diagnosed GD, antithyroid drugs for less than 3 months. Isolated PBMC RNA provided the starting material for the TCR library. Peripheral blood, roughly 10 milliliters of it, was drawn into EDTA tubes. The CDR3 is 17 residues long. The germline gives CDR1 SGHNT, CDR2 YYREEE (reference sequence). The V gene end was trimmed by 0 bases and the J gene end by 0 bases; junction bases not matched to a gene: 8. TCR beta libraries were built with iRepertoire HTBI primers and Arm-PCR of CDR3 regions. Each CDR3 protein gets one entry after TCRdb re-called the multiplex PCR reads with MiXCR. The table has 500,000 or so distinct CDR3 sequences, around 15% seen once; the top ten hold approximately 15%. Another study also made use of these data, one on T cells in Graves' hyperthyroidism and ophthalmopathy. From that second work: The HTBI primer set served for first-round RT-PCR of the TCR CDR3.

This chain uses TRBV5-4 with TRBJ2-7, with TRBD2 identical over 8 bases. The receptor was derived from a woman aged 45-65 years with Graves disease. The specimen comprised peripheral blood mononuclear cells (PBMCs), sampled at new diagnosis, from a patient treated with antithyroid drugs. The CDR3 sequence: CASSLELAGSLSYEQYF. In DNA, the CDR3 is TGTGCCAGCAGCTTGGAGTTAGCGGGAAGTCTCTCCTACGAGCAGTACTTC.